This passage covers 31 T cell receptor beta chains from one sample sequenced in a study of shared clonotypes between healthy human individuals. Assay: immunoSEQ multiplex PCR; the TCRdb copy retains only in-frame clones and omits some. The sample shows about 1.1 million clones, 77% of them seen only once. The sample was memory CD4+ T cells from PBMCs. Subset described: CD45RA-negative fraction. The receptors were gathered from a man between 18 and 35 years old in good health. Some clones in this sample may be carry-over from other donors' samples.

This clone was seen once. DNA of the CDR3: TGTGCCAGCAGCGTACAGGGGTTTGCTGGAAACACCATATATTTT. It specifies CASSVQGFAGNTIYF. The rearrangement uses TRBV9 and TRBJ1-3, with TRBD1 as a possible D gene (6 bases). Deletions cut 1 base from V and 2 bases from J, with 10 bases between. This CDR3 contains 15 residues. The germline CDR1 and CDR2 sequences are SGDLS and YYNGEE.

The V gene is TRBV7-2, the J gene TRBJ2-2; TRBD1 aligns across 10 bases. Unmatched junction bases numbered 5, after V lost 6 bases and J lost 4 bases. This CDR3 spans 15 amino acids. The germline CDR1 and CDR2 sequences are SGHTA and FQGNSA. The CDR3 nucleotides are TGTGCCAGCAGGCCGGGACAGGGGTTCACCGGGGAGCTGTTTTTT. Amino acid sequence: CASRPGQGFTGELFF.

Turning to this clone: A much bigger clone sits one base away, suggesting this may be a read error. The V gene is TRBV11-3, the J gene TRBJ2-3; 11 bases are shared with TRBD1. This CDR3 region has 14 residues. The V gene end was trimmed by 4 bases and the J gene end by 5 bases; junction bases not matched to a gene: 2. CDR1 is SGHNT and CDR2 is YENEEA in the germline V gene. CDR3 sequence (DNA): TGTGCCAGCAGCTCGGGACAGGGGGGAGATACGCAGTATTTT. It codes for CASSSGQGGDTQYF.

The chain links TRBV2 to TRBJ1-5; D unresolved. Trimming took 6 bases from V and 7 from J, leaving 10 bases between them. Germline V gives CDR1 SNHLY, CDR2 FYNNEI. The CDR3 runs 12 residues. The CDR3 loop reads CASSQIEQPQHF. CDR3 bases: TGTGCCAGCAGCCAAATAGAGCAGCCCCAGCATTTT. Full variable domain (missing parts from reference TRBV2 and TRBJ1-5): EPEVTQTPSHQVTQMGQEVILRCVPISNHLYFYWYRQILGQKVEFLVSFYNNEISEKSEIFDDQFSVERPDGSNFTLKIRSTKLEDSAMYFCASSQIEQPQHFGDGTRLSIL.

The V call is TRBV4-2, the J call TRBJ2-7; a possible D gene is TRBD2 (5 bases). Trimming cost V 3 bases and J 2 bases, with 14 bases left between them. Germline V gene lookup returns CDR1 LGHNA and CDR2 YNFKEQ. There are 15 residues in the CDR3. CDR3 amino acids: CASSQDFSHPYEQYF. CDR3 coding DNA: TGTGCCAGCAGCCAGGACTTTTCCCACCCCTACGAGCAGTACTTC.

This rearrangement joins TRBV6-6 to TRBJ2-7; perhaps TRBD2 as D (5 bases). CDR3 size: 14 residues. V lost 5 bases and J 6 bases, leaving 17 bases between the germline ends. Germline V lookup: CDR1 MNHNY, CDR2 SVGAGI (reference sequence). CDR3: CASSTRIGRGEQYF. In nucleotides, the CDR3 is TGTGCCAGCAGTACCCGGATCGGTCGGGGCGAGCAGTACTTC.

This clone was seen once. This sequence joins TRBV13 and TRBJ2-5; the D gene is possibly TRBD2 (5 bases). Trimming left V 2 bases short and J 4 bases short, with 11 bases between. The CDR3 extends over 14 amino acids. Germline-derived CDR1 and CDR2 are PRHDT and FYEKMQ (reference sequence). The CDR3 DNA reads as TGTGCCAGCAGCTTAAGTAGCGTTGGAGAGACCCAGTACTTC. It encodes CASSLSSVGETQYF. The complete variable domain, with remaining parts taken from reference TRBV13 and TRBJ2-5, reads AAGVIQSPRHLIKEKRETATLKCYPIPRHDTVYWYQQGPGQDPQFLISFYEKMQSDKGSIPDRFSAQQFSDYHSELNMSSLELGDSALYFCASSLSSVGETQYFGPGTRLLVL.

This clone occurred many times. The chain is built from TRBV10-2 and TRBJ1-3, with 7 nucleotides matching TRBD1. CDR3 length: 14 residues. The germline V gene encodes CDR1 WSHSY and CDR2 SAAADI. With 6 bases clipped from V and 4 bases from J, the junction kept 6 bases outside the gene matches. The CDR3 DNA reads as TGCGCCAGCAGGCAAGGACAGGTCGGAAACACCATATATTTT. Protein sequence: CASRQGQVGNTIYF.

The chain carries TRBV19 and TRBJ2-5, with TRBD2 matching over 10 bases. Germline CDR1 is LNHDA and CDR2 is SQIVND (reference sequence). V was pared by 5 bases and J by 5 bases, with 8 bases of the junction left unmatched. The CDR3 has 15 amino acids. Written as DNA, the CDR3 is TGTGCCAGTAGTCGACCGGGACTAGCGACGGAGACCCAGTACTTC. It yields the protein CASSRPGLATETQYF.

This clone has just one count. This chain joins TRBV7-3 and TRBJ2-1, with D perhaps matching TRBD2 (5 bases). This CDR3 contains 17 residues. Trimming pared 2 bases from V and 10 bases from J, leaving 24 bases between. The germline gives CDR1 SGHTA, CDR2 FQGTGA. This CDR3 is CASSLLGLDKGPREQFF. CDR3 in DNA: TGTGCCAGCAGCTTACTAGGACTGGATAAGGGCCCCCGGGAGCAGTTCTTC. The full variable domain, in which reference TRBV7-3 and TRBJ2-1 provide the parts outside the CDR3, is GAGVSQTPSNKVTEKGKYVELRCDPISGHTALYWYRQSLGQGPEFLIYFQGTGAADDSGLPNDRFFAVRPEGSVSTLKIQRTERGDSAVYLCASSLLGLDKGPREQFFGPGTRLTVL.

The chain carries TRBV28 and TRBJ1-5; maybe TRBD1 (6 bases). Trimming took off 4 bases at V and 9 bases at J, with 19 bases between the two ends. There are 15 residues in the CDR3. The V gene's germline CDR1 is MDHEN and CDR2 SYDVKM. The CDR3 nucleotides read TGTGCCAGCAGTTCCAGTGACAGGAGCGTAAGGCCCCAGCATTTT. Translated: CASSSSDRSVRPQHF. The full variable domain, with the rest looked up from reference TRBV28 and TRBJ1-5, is DVKVTQSSRYLVKRTGEKVFLECVQDMDHENMFWYRQDPGLGLRLIYFSYDVKMKEKGDIPEGYSVSREKKERFSLILESASTNQTSMYLCASSSSDRSVRPQHFGDGTRLSIL.

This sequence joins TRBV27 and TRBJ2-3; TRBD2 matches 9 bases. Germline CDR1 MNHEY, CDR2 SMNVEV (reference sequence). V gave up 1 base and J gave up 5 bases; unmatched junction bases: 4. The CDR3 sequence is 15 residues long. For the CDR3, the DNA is TGTGCCAGCAGTTTATGTAGCGGGAGTCAAGATACGCAGTATTTT. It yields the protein CASSLCSGSQDTQYF.

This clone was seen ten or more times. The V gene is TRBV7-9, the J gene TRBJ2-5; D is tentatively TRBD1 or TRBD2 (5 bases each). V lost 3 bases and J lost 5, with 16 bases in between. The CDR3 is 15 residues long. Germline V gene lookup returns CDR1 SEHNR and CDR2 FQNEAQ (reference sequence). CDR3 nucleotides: TGTGCCAGCAGCTTTAAATTTCGCGAGGGGGAGACCCAGTACTTC. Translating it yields CASSFKFREGETQYF.

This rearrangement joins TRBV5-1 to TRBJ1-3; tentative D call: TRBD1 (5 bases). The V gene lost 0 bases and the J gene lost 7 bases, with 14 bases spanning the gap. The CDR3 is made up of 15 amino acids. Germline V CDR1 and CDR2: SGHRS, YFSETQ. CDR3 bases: TGCGCCAGCAGCTTGGCCTGGCAGGGAGGGAACACCATATATTTT. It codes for CASSLAWQGGNTIYF.

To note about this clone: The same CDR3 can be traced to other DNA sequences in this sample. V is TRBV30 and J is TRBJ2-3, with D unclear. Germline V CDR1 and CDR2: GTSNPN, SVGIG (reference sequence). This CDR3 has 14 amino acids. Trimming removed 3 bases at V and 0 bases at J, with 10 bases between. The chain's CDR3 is CAWSVLRSTDTQYF. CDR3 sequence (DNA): TGTGCCTGGAGCGTACTACGAAGCACAGATACGCAGTATTTT.

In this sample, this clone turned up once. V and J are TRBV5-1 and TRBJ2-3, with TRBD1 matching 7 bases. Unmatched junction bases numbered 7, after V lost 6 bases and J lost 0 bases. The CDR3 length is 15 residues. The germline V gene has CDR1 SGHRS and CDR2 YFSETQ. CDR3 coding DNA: TGCGCCAGCAATCTGGGACAGCCGAGCACAGATACGCAGTATTTT. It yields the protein CASNLGQPSTDTQYF.

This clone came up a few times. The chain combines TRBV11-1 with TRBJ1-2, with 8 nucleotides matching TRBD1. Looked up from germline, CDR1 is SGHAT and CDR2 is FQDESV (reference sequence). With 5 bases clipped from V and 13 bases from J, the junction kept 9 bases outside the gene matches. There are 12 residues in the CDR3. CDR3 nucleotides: TGTGCCAGCAGCCCAGACAGGGGACGCTGCACCTTC. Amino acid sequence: CASSPDRGRCTF.

The CDR3 nucleotides read TGTGCCAGCAACTATGCAGATACGCAGTATTTT. Translating gives CASNYADTQYF. The V call is TRBV2, the J call TRBJ2-3; D not certain. CDR1 is SNHLY, CDR2 FYNNEI, per germline. The CDR3 runs to 11 residues. Trimming shortened V by 7 bases and J by 4 bases, and 6 bases separated the two germline ends.

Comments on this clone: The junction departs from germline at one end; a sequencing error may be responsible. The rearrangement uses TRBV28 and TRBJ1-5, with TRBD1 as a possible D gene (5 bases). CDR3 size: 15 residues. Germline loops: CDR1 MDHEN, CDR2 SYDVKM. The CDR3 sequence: CASGLGGVGDQHQHF. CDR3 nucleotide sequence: TGTGCCAGCGGTTTAGGCGGCGTGGGGGATCAGCACCAGCATTTT.

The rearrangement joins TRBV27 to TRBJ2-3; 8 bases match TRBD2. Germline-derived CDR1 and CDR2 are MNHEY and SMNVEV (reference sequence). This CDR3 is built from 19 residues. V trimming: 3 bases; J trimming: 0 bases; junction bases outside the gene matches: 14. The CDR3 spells CASSLTVTRAGVSTDTQYF. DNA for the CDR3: TGTGCCAGCAGTTTGACCGTCACGCGAGCGGGAGTAAGCACAGATACGCAGTATTTT.

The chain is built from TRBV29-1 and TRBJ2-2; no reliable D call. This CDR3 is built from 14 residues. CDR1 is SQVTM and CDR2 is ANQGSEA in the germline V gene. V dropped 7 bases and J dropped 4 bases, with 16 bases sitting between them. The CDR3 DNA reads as TGCAGCGGTCGGATGGACCAGACCACCGGGGAGCTGTTTTTT. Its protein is CSGRMDQTTGELFF.

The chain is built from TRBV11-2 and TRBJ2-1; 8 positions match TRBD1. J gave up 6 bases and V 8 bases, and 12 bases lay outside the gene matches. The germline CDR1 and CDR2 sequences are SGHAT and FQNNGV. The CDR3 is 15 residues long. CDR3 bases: TGTGCCAGCTCGGCGGTTAGGACAGGGAGCAATGAGCAGTTCTTC. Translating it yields CASSAVRTGSNEQFF.

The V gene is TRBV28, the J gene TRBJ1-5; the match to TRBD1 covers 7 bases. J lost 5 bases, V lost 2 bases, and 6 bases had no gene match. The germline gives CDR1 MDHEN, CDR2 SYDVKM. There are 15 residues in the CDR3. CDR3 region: CASSLGGQGDQPQHF. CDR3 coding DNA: TGTGCCAGCAGTTTAGGGGGGCAGGGGGATCAGCCCCAGCATTTT.

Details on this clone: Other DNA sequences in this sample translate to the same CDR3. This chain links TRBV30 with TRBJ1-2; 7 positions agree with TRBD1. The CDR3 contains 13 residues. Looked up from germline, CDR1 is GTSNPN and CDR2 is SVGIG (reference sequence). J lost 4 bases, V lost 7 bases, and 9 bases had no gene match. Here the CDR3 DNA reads TGTGCCTTCCTCCCGGGACAGACCTATGGCTACACCTTC. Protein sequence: CAFLPGQTYGYTF.

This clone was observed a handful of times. The CDR3 region is CAWSGMGGRGDYEQYF. CDR3 DNA sequence: TGTGCCTGGAGTGGAATGGGGGGACGCGGGGACTACGAGCAGTACTTC. The rearrangement links TRBV30 to TRBJ2-7; D may be TRBD2 (6 bases). Germline-derived CDR1 and CDR2 are GTSNPN and SVGIG (reference sequence). Trimming shortened V by 1 base and J by 3 bases, and 19 bases separated the two germline ends. The CDR3 consists of 16 residues.

The CDR3 protein is CASSLGAADEQFF. The CDR3, as DNA: TGTGCCAGCAGTTTAGGAGCGGCAGATGAGCAGTTCTTC. The chain is built from TRBV28 and TRBJ2-1; weak D call: TRBD2 (5 bases). CDR1 is MDHEN and CDR2 is SYDVKM in the germline V gene. The germline V and J ends were trimmed by 2 bases and 8 bases, with 10 bases remaining between them. The CDR3 consists of 13 residues. Full variable domain (rest looked up from reference TRBV28 and TRBJ2-1): DVKVTQSSRYLVKRTGEKVFLECVQDMDHENMFWYRQDPGLGLRLIYFSYDVKMKEKGDIPEGYSVSREKKERFSLILESASTNQTSMYLCASSLGAADEQFFGPGTRLTVL.

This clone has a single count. CDR3 nucleotides: TGCGCCAGCAGCCAAGTCTTGGACAGAAACTACGAGCAGTACTTC. It yields the protein CASSQVLDRNYEQYF. The J gene is TRBJ2-7, the V gene TRBV4-3, with a weak D call TRBD1 (6 bases). This CDR3 has 15 residues. V was shortened by 1 base and J by 3 bases, with 13 bases between the two germline ends. The germline CDR1 and CDR2 sequences are LGHNA and YSLEER.

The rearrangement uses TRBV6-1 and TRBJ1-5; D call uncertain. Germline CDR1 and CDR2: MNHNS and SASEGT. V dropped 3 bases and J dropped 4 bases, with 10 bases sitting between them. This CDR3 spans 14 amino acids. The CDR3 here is CASSDSYPNQPQHF. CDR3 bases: TGTGCCAGCAGTGACAGTTACCCAAATCAGCCCCAGCATTTT.

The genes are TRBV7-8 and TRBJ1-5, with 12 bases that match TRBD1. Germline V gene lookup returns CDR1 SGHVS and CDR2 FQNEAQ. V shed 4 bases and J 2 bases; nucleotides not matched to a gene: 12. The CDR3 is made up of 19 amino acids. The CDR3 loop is CASSWDPGQGAGGNQPQHF. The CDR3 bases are TGTGCCAGCAGCTGGGACCCGGGACAGGGGGCCGGGGGCAATCAGCCCCAGCATTTT. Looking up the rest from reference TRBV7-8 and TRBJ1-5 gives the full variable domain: GAGVSQSPRYKVAKRGQDVALRCDPISGHVSLFWYQQALGQGPEFLTYFQNEAQLDKSGLPSDRFFAERPEGSVSTLKIQRTQQEDSAVYLCASSWDPGQGAGGNQPQHFGDGTRLSIL.

CDR3 sequence: CASTQGHEQYF. The CDR3 nucleotides read TGTGCCAGCACCCAAGGCCACGAGCAGTACTTC. The chain has TRBV6-1 and TRBJ2-7; D gene ambiguous. There are 11 residues in the CDR3. Trimming stripped 7 bases from V and 5 bases from J, with 9 bases between. In germline, CDR1 is MNHNS, CDR2 SASEGT.

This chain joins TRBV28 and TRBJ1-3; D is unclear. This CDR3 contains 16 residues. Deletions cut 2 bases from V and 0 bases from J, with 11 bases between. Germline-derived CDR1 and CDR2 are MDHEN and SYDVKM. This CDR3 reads CASSLGGPSSGNTIYF. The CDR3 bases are TGTGCCAGCAGTTTAGGTGGTCCCAGCTCTGGAAACACCATATATTTT.